A single T cell receptor (beta chain) is shown here with its context. Produced via immunoSEQ multiplex PCR; TCRdb's table is partial and in-frame only. The table records 150,000 to 200,000 clones, approximately 79% of them present only once. The CDR3 is 15 amino acids. V was pared by 8 bases and J by 3 bases, with 16 bases between. CDR1 is LNHDA and CDR2 is SQIVND in the germline V gene (reference sequence). These data originate in a study of blood T cell repertoires in COVID-19. The TCR was taken from a woman aged 40 to 50 with COVID-19, enrolled during active disease. J is TRBJ2-2 and V is TRBV19, with D possibly matching TRBD2 (6 bases). The sequencing input was peripheral blood. As DNA, the CDR3 is TGTGCCAGTGCTTCACTAGCTGCCGACACCGGGGAGCTGTTTTTT. Translating it yields CASASLAADTGELFF.